The clone carrying this T cell receptor (beta chain) has a count of ten or more. The entry originates in a study of regulatory T cells in long-lasting Graves disease. Study-level information: Graves' patients (newly diagnosed) had been on antithyroid drugs under 3 months.

This CDR3 has 13 amino acids. The V gene's germline CDR1 is SNHLY and CDR2 FYNNEI. TCR beta libraries were built with iRepertoire HTBI primers and Arm-PCR of CDR3 regions. TCRdb recomputed calls from the multiplex PCR reads with MiXCR, one row per CDR3 protein. The profile shows about 440,000 distinct CDR3 sequences, roughly 15% of them singletons. The time point was: newly diagnosed GD, antithyroid drugs for less than 3 months. After RNA was extracted from PBMCs, the TCR library was made from it. These data were also reused for a study on T cells in Graves' hyperthyroidism and ophthalmopathy. As that report states: The diagnostic basis comprised clinical symptoms, serum thyroxine and TRAb, thyroid ultrasound and orbital computed tomography.

The receptor's source is a woman younger than 30 with Graves disease. The chain is built from TRBV2 and TRBJ2-1; D is perhaps TRBD1 (6 bases). The end of the DNA is better explained by TRBJ2-5, so the J call may be wrong. Sequencing was performed on peripheral blood mononuclear cells (PBMCs), taken at new diagnosis, from a patient treated with antithyroid drugs. CDR3 sequence reads: CASTPTGGETQYF. In DNA, the CDR3 is TGTGCCAGCACCCCGACAGGCGGGGAGACCCAGTACTTC.